A single sample gave rise to the 16 T cell receptor beta chains below, sequenced in a study of cytomegalovirus exposure and HLA in healthy donors. Primers included in the PCR were 60 Vbeta and 13 Jbeta primers. Only in-frame clones appear in the TCRdb table, and some are missing; sequencing was by immunoSEQ multiplex PCR. The sample holds about 90,000 clones, 84% seen once. Sequences were obtained from PBMCs. The receptors come from a man younger than 35 in good health and CMV-seronegative.

This clone occurred a few times. The chain uses TRBV19 and TRBJ2-5, with 10 bases fitting TRBD2. In germline, CDR1 is LNHDA, CDR2 SQIVND (reference sequence). The CDR3 loop spans 14 amino acids. V lost 6 bases and J lost 3; bases outside the gene matches: 4. The CDR3 sequence is CASSRTSGKETQYF. In DNA, the CDR3 is TGTGCCAGTAGCCGGACTAGCGGAAAAGAGACCCAGTACTTC.

The gene calls are TRBV9 and TRBJ2-7, with D possibly TRBD2 on 5 matching bases. Trimming pared 2 bases from V and 4 bases from J, leaving 13 bases between. The CDR3 consists of 14 residues. Germline CDR1 and CDR2: SGDLS and YYNGEE. CDR3 residues: CASSVGGFGYEQYF. In DNA form, the CDR3 reads TGTGCCAGCAGCGTTGGCGGGTTCGGGTACGAGCAGTACTTC.

V usage is TRBV5-1 and J usage is TRBJ2-5; possibly TRBD1 for D (6 bases). V gave up 0 bases and J gave up 1 base, with 7 bases separating them. Germline V lookup: CDR1 SGHRS, CDR2 YFSETQ. The CDR3 loop spans 14 amino acids. CDR3 protein: CASSLAGVQETQYF. CDR3 nucleotide sequence: TGCGCCAGCAGCTTGGCAGGGGTCCAAGAGACCCAGTACTTC.

The chain joins TRBV2 to TRBJ2-2; tentative D call: TRBD2 (5 bases). Germline CDR1 SNHLY, CDR2 FYNNEI. Trimming stripped 3 bases from V and 7 bases from J, with 15 bases between. CDR3 length equals 15 residues. Here the CDR3 reads CASSDSLAGGGELFF. In DNA form, the CDR3 reads TGTGCCAGCAGTGACTCGCTAGCTGGTGGCGGGGAGCTGTTTTTT.

The V call is TRBV7-9, the J call TRBJ2-3; D is uncertain. Germline CDR1 reads SEHNR; CDR2 reads FQNEAQ (reference sequence). The V end lost 5 bases, the J end lost 6 bases, and 12 bases lay between the germline ends. The CDR3 consists of 13 residues. The CDR3 DNA reads TGTGCCAGCAGCACTCTCGGGTCGGATACGCAGTATTTT. This sequence encodes CASSTLGSDTQYF.

This clone was detected only a few times. At one of its ends the junction is not consistent with the germline gene, which may arise from a read error. The chain joins TRBV7-2 to TRBJ2-3; 12 bases align to TRBD2. This CDR3 is built from 14 residues. The germline V gene has CDR1 SGHTA and CDR2 FQGNSA. The CDR3 nucleotides read TGTGCCAGCAGCCTAGCGGGAGGGAAAGATACGCAGTATTTT. Its protein product is CASSLAGGKDTQYF. The variable domain in full, completed from reference TRBV7-2 and TRBJ2-3, reads GAGVSQSPSNKVTEKGKDVELRCDPISGHTALYWYRQSLGQGLEFLIYFQGNSAPDKSGLPSDRFSAERTGGSVSTLTIQRTQQEDSAVYLCASSLAGGKDTQYFGPGTRLTVL.

The chain recombines TRBV6-4 with TRBJ2-3; tentative D call: TRBD2 (6 bases). CDR1 MRHNA and CDR2 SNTAGT come from the germline V gene. CDR3 length equals 15 residues. Trimming took off 7 bases at V and 0 bases at J, with 14 bases between the two ends. CDR3 loop: CASTAGKGSTDTQYF. The CDR3 DNA is TGTGCCAGCACGGCGGGGAAAGGTAGCACAGATACGCAGTATTTT.

The chain links TRBV28 to TRBJ1-1; the D gene is possibly TRBD1 (6 bases). Germline CDR1 MDHEN, CDR2 SYDVKM. The CDR3 sequence is 12 residues long. The germline V and J ends were trimmed by 3 bases and 5 bases, with 7 bases remaining between them. The CDR3, as DNA: TGTGCCAGCAGTTTGCAGGGGACTGAAGCTTTCTTT. The encoded protein is CASSLQGTEAFF.

The chain has TRBV6-5 and TRBJ2-5; the D gene is possibly TRBD2 (6 bases). Germline values: CDR1 MNHEY, CDR2 SVGAGI. This CDR3 region has 14 residues. The V end was cut by 2 bases, the J end by 7 bases, with 14 bases between. The CDR3 region is CASSYLGTAGTQYF. CDR3 nucleotides: TGTGCCAGCAGTTACCTGGGGACTGCTGGGACCCAGTACTTC.

In nucleotides, the CDR3 is TGCAGCGTTGGTTTGCGGGAGGTGGCCCAGTACTTC. It codes for CSVGLREVAQYF. The gene calls are TRBV29-1 and TRBJ2-5; TRBD2 matches at 8 bases. CDR1 and CDR2 (germline): SQVTM, ANQGSEA. CDR3 size: 12 residues. J lost 9 bases, V lost 4 bases, and 7 bases had no gene match.

V usage is TRBV10-1 and J usage is TRBJ1-1; 9 bases match TRBD1. This CDR3 comprises 16 residues. Germline-derived CDR1 and CDR2 are WNHNN and SYGVQD (reference sequence). The junction had 6 bases not matched to a gene; V was cut back by 3 bases and J by 1 base. The CDR3 reads CASSDRTGVWNTEAFF. The CDR3 DNA sequence: TGCGCCAGCAGTGACAGGACAGGGGTGTGGAACACTGAAGCTTTCTTT.

This chain connects TRBV28 to TRBJ1-4; no clear D. This CDR3 spans 15 amino acids. Germline assignment: CDR1 MDHEN and CDR2 SYDVKM. Trimming cost V 1 base and J 8 bases, with 14 bases left between them. In DNA, the CDR3 is TGTGCCAGCAGTTTATCCACCCTACTGCGGGAAAAACTGTTTTTT. Its protein is CASSLSTLLREKLFF.

This chain joins TRBV27 and TRBJ2-7, with 9 bases fitting TRBD1. The CDR3 runs 15 residues. In germline, CDR1 is MNHEY, CDR2 SMNVEV (reference sequence). The J segment lost 1 base and the V segment lost 5 bases, leaving 6 bases of the junction unmatched. The CDR3 DNA reads as TGTGCCAGCAGTGAACAGGGGGCTGGGTCCTACGAGCAGTACTTC. This sequence encodes CASSEQGAGSYEQYF.

V usage is TRBV4-3 and J usage is TRBJ2-6, with 8 bases fitting TRBD1. The CDR3 consists of 18 residues. J was trimmed by 0 bases and V by 1 base; bases with no gene match: 5. Germline V gene data show CDR1 as LGHNA and CDR2 as YSLEER. The CDR3 DNA follows: TGCGCCAGCAGCCAAGGCAGGGGGCTTGGCTCTGGGGCCAACGTCCTGACTTTC. It translates to CASSQGRGLGSGANVLTF.

This clone was counted only a few times. The chain recombines TRBV28 with TRBJ1-2; 8 nucleotides match TRBD1. This CDR3 has 14 residues. CDR1 is MDHEN, CDR2 SYDVKM, per germline. J was trimmed by 2 bases and V by 6 bases; bases with no gene match: 5. As DNA, the CDR3 is TGTGCCAGCAGGGACAGGGTAGCCAACTATGGCTACACCTTC. This encodes CASRDRVANYGYTF.

The J gene is TRBJ2-2, the V gene TRBV5-4; 8 nucleotides agree with TRBD2. After removal of 4 bases from V and 6 bases from J, the junction contained 8 bases not matched to a gene. Germline V CDR1 and CDR2: SGHNT, YYREEE (reference sequence). This CDR3 has 15 residues. CDR3 sequence reads: CASSTGGKPAGELFF. CDR3 DNA: TGTGCCAGCAGCACGGGGGGGAAACCTGCCGGGGAGCTGTTTTTT.